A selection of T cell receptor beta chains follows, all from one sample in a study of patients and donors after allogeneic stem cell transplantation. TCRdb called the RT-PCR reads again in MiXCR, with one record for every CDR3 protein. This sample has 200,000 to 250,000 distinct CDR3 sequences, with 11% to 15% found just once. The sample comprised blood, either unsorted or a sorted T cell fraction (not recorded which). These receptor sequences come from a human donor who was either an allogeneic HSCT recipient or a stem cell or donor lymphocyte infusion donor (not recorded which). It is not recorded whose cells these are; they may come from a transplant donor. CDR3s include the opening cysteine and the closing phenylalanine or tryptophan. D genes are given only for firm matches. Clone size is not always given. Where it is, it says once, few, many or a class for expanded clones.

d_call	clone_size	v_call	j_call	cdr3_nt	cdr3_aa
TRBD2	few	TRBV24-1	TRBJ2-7	TGTGCCACCAGCGTAGCGGGAGGGCCGCAGTACTTC	CATSVAGGPQYF
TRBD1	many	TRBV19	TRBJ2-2	TGTGCCAGCAAGGACAGGGGCGCATCCGGGGAGCTGTTTTTT	CASKDRGASGELFF
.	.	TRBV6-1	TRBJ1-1	TGTGCCAGCACCATCAGGGAAAACACTGAAGCTTTCTTT	CASTIRENTEAFF
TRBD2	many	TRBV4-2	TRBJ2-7	TGTGCCAGCAGCCAAGATTTTACTAGCGGGAGTCATTCCTACGAGCAGTACTTC	CASSQDFTSGSHSYEQYF
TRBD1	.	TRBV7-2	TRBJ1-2	TGTGCCAGCAGCAAAAACAGGGGAGGTGATGGCTACACCTTC	CASSKNRGGDGYTF
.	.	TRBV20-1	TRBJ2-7	TGCAGTGCTAGAGACGCCTCTGGGGCCTACGAGCAGTACTTC	CSARDASGAYEQYF
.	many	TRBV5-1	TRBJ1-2	TGCGCCAGCAGCGCCCCAAGTAACTATGGCTACACCTTC	CASSAPSNYGYTF
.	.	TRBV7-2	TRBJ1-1	TGTGCCAGCAGCCCCCGCCGTGGGGCAGACACTGAAGCTTTCTTT	CASSPRRGADTEAFF
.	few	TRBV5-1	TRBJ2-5	TGCGCCAGCAGCTTACAGCGGAACCAGTACTTC	CASSLQRNQYF
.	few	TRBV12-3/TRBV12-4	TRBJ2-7	TGTGCCAGCAGTTTGCCCAGGACCTACGAGCAGTACTTC	CASSLPRTYEQYF
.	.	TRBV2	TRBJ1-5	TGTGCCAGCAGTGACTCGGGGCGCGGTCAGCCCCAGCATTTT	CASSDSGRGQPQHF
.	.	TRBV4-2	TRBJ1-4	TGTGCCAGCAGCCAAGGCCAGGCCTCTCGAAAACTGTTTTTT	CASSQGQASRKLFF
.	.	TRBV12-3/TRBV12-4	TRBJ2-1	TGTGCCAGCAATGATGAGGGGGGGAACCTCATCAGGAATGAGCAGTTCTTC	CASNDEGGNLIRNEQFF
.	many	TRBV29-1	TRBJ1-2	TGCAGCGTCACAACGACAGGCATGGGTTATGGCTACACCTTC	CSVTTTGMGYGYTF
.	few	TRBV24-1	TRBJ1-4	TGTGCCACCACCGGGGCCTTGCTGGCCGAAAAACTGTTTTTT	CATTGALLAEKLFF
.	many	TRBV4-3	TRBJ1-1	TGCGCCAGCAGCCGAGACCGTGGCGCAACTGAAGCTTTCTTT	CASSRDRGATEAFF
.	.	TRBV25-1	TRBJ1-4	TGTGCCAGCAGTGATGGTCTTTGGAAACTGTTTTTT	CASSDGLWKLFF
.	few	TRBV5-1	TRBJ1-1	TGCGCCAGCAGCTTGGGGATCTGGGACCCCAACCCTCTGAACACTGAAGCTTTCTTT	CASSLGIWDPNPLNTEAFF
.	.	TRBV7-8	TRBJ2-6	TGTGCCAGCAGCCGAAGGGCCAACGTCCTGACTTTC	CASSRRANVLTF
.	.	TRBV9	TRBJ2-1	TGTGCCAGCAGCGTAGCGCAACTCCTGGGTGAGCAGTTCTTC	CASSVAQLLGEQFF
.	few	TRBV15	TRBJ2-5	TGTGCCACCAGCAGGACTAGGGCACAAGAGACCCAGTACTTC	CATSRTRAQETQYF
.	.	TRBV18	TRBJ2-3	TGTGCCAGCTCACCACGGGAGGCCACAGATACGCAGTATTTT	CASSPREATDTQYF
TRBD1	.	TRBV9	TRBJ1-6	TGTGCCAGCAGCGTATCTTCGTCCCCAGGGGGAGGAGATTCACCCCTCCACTTT	CASSVSSSPGGGDSPLHF
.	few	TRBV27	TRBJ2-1	TGTGCCAGCAGTTTGGAACCCTGGAATGAGCAGTTCTTC	CASSLEPWNEQFF
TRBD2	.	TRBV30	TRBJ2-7	TGTGCCTGGAGTATCGGACTAGCGGGGGCGGGAGAGCAGTACTTC	CAWSIGLAGAGEQYF
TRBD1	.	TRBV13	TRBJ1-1	TGTGCCAGCAGCTCGGGGACAGGATACACTGAAGCTTTCTTT	CASSSGTGYTEAFF
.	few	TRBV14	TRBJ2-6	TGTGCCAGCAGCCAATTGGGCTCTGGGGCCAACGTCCTGACTTTC	CASSQLGSGANVLTF
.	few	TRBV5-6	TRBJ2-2	TGTGCCAGCAGCTTGGAACTAGTCGGCCGGGAGCTGTTTTTT	CASSLELVGRELFF
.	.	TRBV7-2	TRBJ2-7	TGTGCCAGCAGCTCCTCTCACTCCTACGAGCAGTACTTC	CASSSSHSYEQYF
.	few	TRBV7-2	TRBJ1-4	TGTGCCAGCAGCCCCGGTCCCCGGCCTGAAAAACTGTTTTTT	CASSPGPRPEKLFF
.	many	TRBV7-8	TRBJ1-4	TGTGCCAGCAGTCGGGAGACAACTAATGAAAAACTGTTTTTT	CASSRETTNEKLFF
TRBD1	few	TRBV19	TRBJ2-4	TGTGCCAGTAGTATTCAAGGACAGGGGGGAAACATTCAGTACTTC	CASSIQGQGGNIQYF
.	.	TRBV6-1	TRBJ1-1	TGTGCCAGCAGTGAAAGGGGGGGCAGGGAAGCTTTCTTT	CASSERGGREAFF
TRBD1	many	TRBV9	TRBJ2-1	TGTGCCAGCAGCGTCTCGGGACAGCCGTTAAATGAGCAGTTCTTC	CASSVSGQPLNEQFF
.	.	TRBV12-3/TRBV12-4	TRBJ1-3	TGTGCCAGCAGCTTTGGGGGGCAAAACGGAAACACCATATATTTT	CASSFGGQNGNTIYF
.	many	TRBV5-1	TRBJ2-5	TGCGCCAGCAGCTTAGGAGGGGACCAAGAGACCCAGTACTTC	CASSLGGDQETQYF
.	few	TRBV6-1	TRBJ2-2	TGTGCCAGCAGTCCCCCGTCGGTGTTAGGGAACACCGGGGAGCTGTTTTTT	CASSPPSVLGNTGELFF
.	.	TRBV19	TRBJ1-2	TGTGCCAGTACTGAAGATCCCCGGGGACGCAATGGCTACACCTTC	CASTEDPRGRNGYTF
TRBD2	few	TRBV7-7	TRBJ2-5	TGTGCTAGCAGCCAAGGGGCTAGCGGACCACAAGAGACCCAGTACTTC	CASSQGASGPQETQYF
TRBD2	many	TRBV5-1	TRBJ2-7	TGCGCCAGCAGCTTGGTACTAGCGGGAGGGGGCGAGCAGTACTTC	CASSLVLAGGGEQYF
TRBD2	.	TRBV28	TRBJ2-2	TGTGCCAGCAGTTTCAGCGGGAGGGCCGGCACCGGGGAGCTGTTTTTT	CASSFSGRAGTGELFF
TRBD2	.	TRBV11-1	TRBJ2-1	TGTGCCAGCAGCTTTCTGGGACTAGCGGGAGCTTCCAATGAGCAGTTCTTC	CASSFLGLAGASNEQFF
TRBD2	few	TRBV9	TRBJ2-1	TGTGCCAGCAGCGTAGAGGGACTAGCGGGAGGTACTCGTGACAATGAGCAGTTCTTC	CASSVEGLAGGTRDNEQFF
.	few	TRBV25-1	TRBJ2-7	TGTGCCAGCAGTACTTGGGGGACGGTGGTATACGAGCAGTACTTC	CASSTWGTVVYEQYF
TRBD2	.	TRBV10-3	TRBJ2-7	TGTGCCATCAGCGGACTAGCGGGAGATTACGAGCAGTACTTC	CAISGLAGDYEQYF
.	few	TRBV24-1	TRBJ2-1	TGTGCCACCAGTGATGAGGACACAGTCAACAATGAGCAGTTCTTC	CATSDEDTVNNEQFF
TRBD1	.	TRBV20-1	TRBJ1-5	TGCAGTGCTGCGGGACAGGGGGGCAATCAGCCCCAGCATTTT	CSAAGQGGNQPQHF
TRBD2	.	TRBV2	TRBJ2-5	TGTGCCAGCAAGGGACTAGCGGGTTCCCAAGAGACCCAGTACTTC	CASKGLAGSQETQYF
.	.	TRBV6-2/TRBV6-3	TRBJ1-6	TGTGCCAGCAGTTACCCCCCGGACCGTTACTATAATTCACCCCTCCACTTT	CASSYPPDRYYNSPLHF
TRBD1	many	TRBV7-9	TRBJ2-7	TGTGCCAGCAGACCACGGACAGGAAGCTCCTACGAGCAGTACTTC	CASRPRTGSSYEQYF